This T cell receptor (beta chain) was sequenced for a study of response to subunit inactivated influenza vaccine. Study conclusions and caveats: Authors proposed each seasonal influenza vaccination draws in few new T cells.

MiXCR, run by TCRdb on the RT-PCR reads, gives a single entry per CDR3 protein. The data hold hundreds of thousands of distinct CDR3 sequences, with 25% observed a single time. Trimming left V 5 bases short and J 9 bases short, with 14 bases between. This CDR3 region has 13 residues. Note on this clonotype: What it binds is unknown.

The specimen comprised CD4+ T cells sorted from PBMCs, sampled roughly 5 days after vaccination. The rearrangement uses TRBV12-3 or TRBV12-4 and TRBJ2-1, with D perhaps matching TRBD1 (6 bases). This TCR was recovered from a man aged 50-60 years who received an inactivated influenza vaccine. CDR3 sequence reads: CASSTPGVGEQFF. Written as DNA, the CDR3 is TGTGCCAGCAGTACCCCAGGGGTGGGTGAGCAGTTCTTC.